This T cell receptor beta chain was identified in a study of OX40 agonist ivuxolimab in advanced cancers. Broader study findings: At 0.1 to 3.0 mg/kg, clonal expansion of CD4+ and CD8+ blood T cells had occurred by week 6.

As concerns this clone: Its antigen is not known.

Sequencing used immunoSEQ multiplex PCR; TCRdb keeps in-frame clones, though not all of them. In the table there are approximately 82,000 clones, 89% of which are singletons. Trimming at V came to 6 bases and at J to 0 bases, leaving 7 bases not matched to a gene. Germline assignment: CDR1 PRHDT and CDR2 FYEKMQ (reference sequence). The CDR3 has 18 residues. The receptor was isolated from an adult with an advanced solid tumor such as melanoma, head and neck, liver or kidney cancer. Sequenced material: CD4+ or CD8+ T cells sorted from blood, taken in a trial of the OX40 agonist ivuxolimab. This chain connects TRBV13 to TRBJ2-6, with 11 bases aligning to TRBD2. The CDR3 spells CASRGLAGPSSGANVLTF. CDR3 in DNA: TGTGCCAGCAGAGGACTAGCGGGTCCTAGCTCTGGGGCCAACGTCCTGACTTTC.